Detailed here is one TCR beta chain. Its target is not known. The data are from a study of CD4 T cells in relation to SARS-CoV-2 and coronaviruses. Study-wide background: TCR beta CDR3s were sequenced after roughly ten-day antigen culture of PBMCs. No peptide or an HIV-1 Nef peptide pool served as negative control. Findings and caveats of the study: Around 60% of donors had memory CD4+ clonotypes crossrecognizing SARS-CoV-2 and common cold coronavirus spike. This crossreactivity analysis covered spike protein alone, no other viral proteins.

CDR3 length: 16 residues. Germline lookup yields CDR1 LGHNA and CDR2 YSLEER. Trimming removed 0 bases at V and 3 bases at J, with 12 bases between. Profiling relied on immunoSEQ multiplex PCR, and the TCRdb table lists in-frame clones only, not all of them. The table includes about 23,000 clones, about 70% detected once. Before the COVID-19 pandemic, during about 2011-2019, CD4+ T cells were taken from unexposed donors. After about 10 days of culture, CD4+ T cells were isolated. The genes are TRBV4-3 and TRBJ2-1, with D perhaps matching TRBD1 (6 bases). The clonotype comes from a human donor in good health. Sequencing used CD4+ T cells from PBMCs, cultured in vitro. CDR3 residues: CASSQEPRGSYNEQFF. In nucleotides, the CDR3 is TGCGCCAGCAGCCAAGAGCCAAGGGGGAGCTACAATGAGCAGTTCTTC.